This is a list of T cell receptor beta chains from one sample in a study of vaccination effects on CD4 cells after COVID-19. Their specific antigens are unknown. Sequencing was performed with immunoSEQ multiplex PCR; in TCRdb, only in-frame clones are kept and a portion is missing. The table has fewer than 35,000 clones, approximately 63% seen once. This specimen consisted of CD4+ T cells from PBMCs cultured without peptide, obtained before COVID-19 vaccination. These receptors were obtained from a human donor who received a COVID-19 vaccine. CDR3s include the opening cysteine and the closing phenylalanine or tryptophan. The D gene is left open where the match is weak. Only part of the rows carry a size: once, few, many, or a class if the clone is expanded.

D gene	V gene	clone size	J gene	CDR3 DNA	CDR3 protein
NA	TRBV19	NA	TRBJ1-2	TGTGCCAGTAGTATAGATCCAGGATATGGCTACACCTTC	CASSIDPGYGYTF
TRBD1	TRBV10-1	NA	TRBJ2-2	TGCGCCAGCAGAGCCGACAGGGAACTCTCTTTATCCGGGGAGCTGTTTTTT	CASRADRELSLSGELFF
NA	TRBV6-5	NA	TRBJ1-2	TGTGCCAGCAGCCGAGGTGACTATGGCTACACCTTC	CASSRGDYGYTF
NA	TRBV18	few	TRBJ1-3	TGTGCCAGCGAGAAAACAGAAAACACCATATATTTT	CASEKTENTIYF
TRBD1	TRBV30	few	TRBJ1-6	TGTGCCTTCAGGGGGGACTCCTATAATTCACCCCTCCACTTT	CAFRGDSYNSPLHF
NA	TRBV2	few	TRBJ1-2	TGTGCCAGCAGTTCGGACAGACCCTATGGCTACACCTTC	CASSSDRPYGYTF
TRBD2	TRBV6-2/TRBV6-3	NA	TRBJ2-5	TGTGCCAGCAGTTACCCAACTAGCGGGAGGACCCAAGAGACCCAGTACTTC	CASSYPTSGRTQETQYF
TRBD1	TRBV7-9	NA	TRBJ1-2	TGTGCCAGCAGCTCCGGACAGGGGGCGCTTGGCTATGGCTACACCTTC	CASSSGQGALGYGYTF
NA	TRBV7-2	NA	TRBJ2-7	TGTGCCAGCAGCTCCCTCTTCGAGCAGTACTTC	CASSSLFEQYF
NA	TRBV11-2	NA	TRBJ1-2	TGTGCCAGCAGCGTAGCCACCACTAACTATGGCTACACCTTC	CASSVATTNYGYTF
NA	TRBV11-2	NA	TRBJ1-3	TGTGCCAGCAGCTTAGAGGGGAGCTTCTCTGGAAACACCATATATTTT	CASSLEGSFSGNTIYF
TRBD2	TRBV27	NA	TRBJ2-3	TGTGCCAGCAGTTTAGTATCTAGCGGGAGCACAGATACGCAGTATTTT	CASSLVSSGSTDTQYF
NA	TRBV27	NA	TRBJ1-5	TGTGCCAGCAGTTTAGGGACTCCCAATCAGCCCCAGCATTTT	CASSLGTPNQPQHF
NA	TRBV6-5	NA	TRBJ2-5	TGTGCCAGCAGCCGTCGGTACAGGGAGACCCAGTACTTC	CASSRRYRETQYF
NA	TRBV3-1/TRBV3-2	NA	TRBJ1-1	TGTGCCAGCAGCCCTCGGACAGTTCCCCCTGAAGCTTTCTTT	CASSPRTVPPEAFF
TRBD1	TRBV10-3	once	TRBJ1-2	TGTGCCATCAGTGCCTCGACAGGGACAGGCTATGGCTACACCTTC	CAISASTGTGYGYTF
NA	TRBV9	NA	TRBJ1-3	TGTGCCAGCAGCGTCACTGGAAACACCATATATTTT	CASSVTGNTIYF
TRBD1	TRBV6-5	NA	TRBJ1-2	TGTGCCAGCAGACTCCCACAGGGGGCGGGTGGCTACACCTTC	CASRLPQGAGGYTF
NA	TRBV7-2	few	TRBJ1-6	TGTGCCAGCAGCACACGACGGACTCTCTCCCCTTCGGCCCTCCACTTT	CASSTRRTLSPSALHF
NA	TRBV10-3	NA	TRBJ1-4	TGTGCCTCCCAACAGGCCGGAGTTAATGAAAAACTGTTTTTT	CASQQAGVNEKLFF
TRBD1	TRBV3-1/TRBV3-2	medium-sized	TRBJ1-5	TGTGCCAGCAGCCAAGGCGCAGGGGGGAATCAGCCCCAGCATTTT	CASSQGAGGNQPQHF
NA	TRBV9	few	TRBJ1-2	TGTGCCAGCAGCGTAGATACAGGGACGAACTATGGCTACACCTTC	CASSVDTGTNYGYTF
NA	TRBV5-5	NA	TRBJ2-2	TGTGCCAGCAGCTTGGCCTGGAAAGCCGGGATCGGGGAGCTGTTTTTT	CASSLAWKAGIGELFF
NA	TRBV18	once	TRBJ1-2	TGTGCCAGCTCACCAGATTCAAACTATGGCTACACCTTC	CASSPDSNYGYTF
TRBD2	TRBV25-1	NA	TRBJ2-7	TGTGCCAGCAGTGAAAATTGGACTAGCGGGAGGACGGCGCAGTACTTC	CASSENWTSGRTAQYF
TRBD1	TRBV7-9	NA	TRBJ1-2	TGTGCCAGCACCCAGTCAGGGGGCAACTATGGCTACACCTTC	CASTQSGGNYGYTF
TRBD1	TRBV11-2	NA	TRBJ2-1	TGTGCCAGCAGGCGCCCAGGGGGACGTAGGGCTCGCTCGGATGAGCAGTTCTTC	CASRRPGGRRARSDEQFF
NA	TRBV5-1	NA	TRBJ1-4	TGCGCCAGCCGAAGGGGGGGTCCAACTAATGAAAAACTGTTTTTT	CASRRGGPTNEKLFF
NA	TRBV19	NA	TRBJ2-6	TGTGCCAGTAGTATCGTTCTGGCCGGGGCCAACGTCCTGACTTTC	CASSIVLAGANVLTF
TRBD2	TRBV27	once	TRBJ2-2	TGTGCCAGCAGTTTAGCGGGAGTCACCGGGGAGCTGTTTTTT	CASSLAGVTGELFF
NA	TRBV18	NA	TRBJ2-7	TGTGCCAGCTCCTACGTACAGGGTCGGGAGAACGAGCAGTACTTC	CASSYVQGRENEQYF
NA	TRBV6-5	NA	TRBJ2-3	TGTGCCAGCAGTCCCCTGAGTTATGGAGATACGCAGTATTTT	CASSPLSYGDTQYF
TRBD1	TRBV7-9	few	TRBJ1-5	TGTGCCAGCAGCCCTACAGGGGATCAGCCCCAGCATTTT	CASSPTGDQPQHF
TRBD2	TRBV10-3	few	TRBJ2-3	TGTGCCATCAGCGCGGGGGGCCAAGCTTTGGATACGCAGTATTTT	CAISAGGQALDTQYF
NA	TRBV14	NA	TRBJ2-3	TGTGCCAGCAGCCAAGGACCTAAATCTACGTGGGGGACAGATACGCAGTATTTT	CASSQGPKSTWGTDTQYF
TRBD1	TRBV2	NA	TRBJ2-5	TGTGCCAGCAGCCGGGACAGGGGGTACCAAGAGACCCAGTACTTC	CASSRDRGYQETQYF
TRBD2	TRBV14	NA	TRBJ2-7	TGTGCCAGCAGCCAAGCCTCCTCCCCTCTAGCGGATCCCTACGAGCAGTACTTC	CASSQASSPLADPYEQYF
NA	TRBV6-1	NA	TRBJ1-1	TGTGCCAGCAGTGAACAGCTGAACACTGAAGCTTTCTTT	CASSEQLNTEAFF
NA	TRBV5-4	NA	TRBJ2-5	TGTGCCAGCAGCTTGCGCGGCCAAGAGACCCAGTACTTC	CASSLRGQETQYF
NA	TRBV10-3	NA	TRBJ2-3	TGTGCCTCTAACCGGGGTCCAGATACGCAGTATTTT	CASNRGPDTQYF
NA	TRBV12-3/TRBV12-4	NA	TRBJ2-7	TGTGCCAGCAGTTTAGAAGGCTACGAGCAGTACTTC	CASSLEGYEQYF
NA	TRBV5-4	NA	TRBJ1-1	TGTGCCAGCAGCTTGGCGGGCGGGAGAACTGAAGCTTTCTTT	CASSLAGGRTEAFF
NA	TRBV5-5	NA	TRBJ1-3	TGTGCCAGCAGCTTGGGGAGTCTGGGGATCATATATTTT	CASSLGSLGIIYF
NA	TRBV28	NA	TRBJ1-6	TGTGCCAGCAGTACTAGCCCAGGCACCCTTAATTCACCCCTCCACTTT	CASSTSPGTLNSPLHF
NA	TRBV15	NA	TRBJ1-1	TGTGCCACCAGCAGAGATACCGGGCAGGCTTTCTTT	CATSRDTGQAFF
NA	TRBV19	NA	TRBJ2-6	TGTGCCAGTAGTCGCGGACTCACGGCTGGGGCCAACGTCCTGACTTTC	CASSRGLTAGANVLTF
TRBD2	TRBV6-4	few	TRBJ2-3	TGTGCCAGCAGTGCCGCGGGAGAAGCAGATACGCAGTATTTT	CASSAAGEADTQYF
TRBD1	TRBV6-1	few	TRBJ1-2	TGTGCCAGCAGTGAGACACCGGGACAGAACTATGGCTACACCTTC	CASSETPGQNYGYTF
TRBD1	TRBV5-5	NA	TRBJ2-7	TGTGCCAGCAGCTTGGGACAGGGACGCGCCTACGAGCAGTACTTC	CASSLGQGRAYEQYF
NA	TRBV6-6	few	TRBJ1-2	TGTGCCAGCAGTTACTCGACTGCGGCTCCTGGCTACACCTTC	CASSYSTAAPGYTF